Reported below is one TCR beta chain. This sample is part of a study of shared clonotypes between healthy human individuals. Clones were sequenced by immunoSEQ multiplex PCR, and TCRdb holds only the in-frame ones, with some missing. The profile covers some 1 million clones, with around four fifths appearing a single time and 1.2% to 1.5% taken by the ten largest. Germline CDR1 reads SGHRS; CDR2 reads YFSETQ. Trimming took off 1 base at V and 1 base at J, with 8 bases between the two ends. This CDR3 is 14 amino acids long. The sequence came from a man younger than 30 in good health. This chain uses TRBV5-1 with TRBJ2-5; no definite D call. The sequenced sample was memory CD4+ T cells sorted from blood. Subset here: CD45RA-negative fraction. In nucleotides, the CDR3 is TGCGCCAGCAGCTTGAGGGCAGCCCAAGAGACCCAGTACTTC. Residues: CASSLRAAQETQYF. The full variable domain, in which reference TRBV5-1 and TRBJ2-5 provide the parts outside the CDR3, is KAGVTQTPRYLIKTRGQQVTLSCSPISGHRSVSWYQQTPGQGLQFLFEYFSETQRNKGNFPGRFSGRQFSNSRSEMNVSTLELGDSALYLCASSLRAAQETQYFGPGTRLLVL.